This T cell receptor (beta chain) was sequenced for a study of vaccination and CD4 T cells after COVID-19. Study context: Collection of post-COVID samples occurred a median approximately 100 days after diagnosis, spanning a range of 35 to 161.

Comment on this clonotype: What it recognizes is unknown.

The study sequenced cultured CD4+ T cell DNA using the Oncomine TCR Beta short-read assay. TCRdb itself ran the PCR reads through MiXCR, one entry per CDR3 protein. The repertoire holds 15,000 to 20,000 distinct CDR3 sequences, with 70% as singletons. Treatment of the sample: roughly 11-day PBMC culture with coronavirus spike peptide pools or control peptides (ViraFEST assay). The clonotype originates from a human donor who had recovered from COVID-19. Sample: CD4+ T cells from blood, cultured in vitro.

CDR3 region: CASSRSRRASGNTIYF. The CDR3 DNA reads as TGTGCCAGTAGTAGAAGTCGGCGGGCTTCTGGAAACACCATATATTTT. The chain employs TRBV19 and TRBJ1-3; no definite D call. Germline V gene lookup returns CDR1 LNHDA and CDR2 SQIVND (reference sequence). The CDR3 length is 16 residues. Trimming took 4 bases from V and 1 from J, leaving 14 bases between them. The variable domain in full, completed from reference TRBV19 and TRBJ1-3, reads DGGITQSPKYLFRKEGQNVTLSCEQNLNHDAMYWYRQDPGQGLRLIYYSQIVNDFQKGDIAEGYSVSREKKESFPLTVTSAQKNPTAFYLCASSRSRRASGNTIYFGEGSWLTVV.